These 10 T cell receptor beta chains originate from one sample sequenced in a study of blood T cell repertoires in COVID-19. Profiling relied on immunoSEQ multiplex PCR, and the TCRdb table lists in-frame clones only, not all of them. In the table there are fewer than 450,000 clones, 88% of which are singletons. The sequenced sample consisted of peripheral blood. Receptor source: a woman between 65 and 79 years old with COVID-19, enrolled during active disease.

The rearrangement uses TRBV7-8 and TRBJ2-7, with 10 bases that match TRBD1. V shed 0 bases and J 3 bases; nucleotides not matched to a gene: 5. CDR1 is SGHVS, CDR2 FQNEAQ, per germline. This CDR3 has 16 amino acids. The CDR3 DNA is TGTGCCAGCAGCTTAGCGGGGACAGGGGCGCACTACGAGCAGTACTTC. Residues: CASSLAGTGAHYEQYF.

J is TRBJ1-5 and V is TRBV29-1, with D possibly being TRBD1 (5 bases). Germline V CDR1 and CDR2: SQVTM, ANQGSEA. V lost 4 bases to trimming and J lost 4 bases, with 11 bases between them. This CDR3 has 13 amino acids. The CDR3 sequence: CSVVIGANQPQHF. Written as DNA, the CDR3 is TGCAGCGTTGTTATAGGGGCTAATCAGCCCCAGCATTTT.

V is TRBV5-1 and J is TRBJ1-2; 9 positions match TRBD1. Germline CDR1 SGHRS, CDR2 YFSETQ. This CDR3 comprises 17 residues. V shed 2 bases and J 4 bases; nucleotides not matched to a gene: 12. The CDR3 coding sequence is TGCGCCAGCAGCTTTATCGGGACAGGGCAGGGGATCTATGGCTACACCTTC. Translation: CASSFIGTGQGIYGYTF.

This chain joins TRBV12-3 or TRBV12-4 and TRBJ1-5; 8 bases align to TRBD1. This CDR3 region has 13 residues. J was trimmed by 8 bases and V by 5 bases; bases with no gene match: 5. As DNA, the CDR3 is TGTGCCAGCAGTCCAGGGGGCATGAAGCCCCAGCATTTT. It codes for CASSPGGMKPQHF.

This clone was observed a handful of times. The CDR3 spells CASSTGEDTEAFF. CDR3 nucleotides: TGCGCCAGCAGCACAGGGGAGGACACTGAAGCTTTCTTT. The chain recombines TRBV5-1 with TRBJ1-1; 7 bases align to TRBD1. There are 13 residues in the CDR3. CDR1 and CDR2 from the germline V gene are SGHRS and YFSETQ. Losses at the gene ends were 4 bases for V and 3 bases for J; bases not matched to a gene: 3.

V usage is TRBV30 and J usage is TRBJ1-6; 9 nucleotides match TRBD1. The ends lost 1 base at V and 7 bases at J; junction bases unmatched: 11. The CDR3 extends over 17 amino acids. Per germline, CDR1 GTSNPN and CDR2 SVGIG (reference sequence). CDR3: CAWSDPRRTGENSPLHF. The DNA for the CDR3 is TGTGCCTGGAGTGACCCGCGCCGGACAGGGGAAAATTCACCCCTCCACTTT.

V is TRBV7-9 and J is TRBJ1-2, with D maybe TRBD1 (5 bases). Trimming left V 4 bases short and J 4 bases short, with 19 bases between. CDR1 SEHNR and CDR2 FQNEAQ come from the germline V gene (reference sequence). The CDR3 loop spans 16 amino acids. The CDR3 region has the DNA TGTGCCAGCAGCTCCCATGGGGGGGACTTCTTCTATGGCTACACCTTC. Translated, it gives CASSSHGGDFFYGYTF.

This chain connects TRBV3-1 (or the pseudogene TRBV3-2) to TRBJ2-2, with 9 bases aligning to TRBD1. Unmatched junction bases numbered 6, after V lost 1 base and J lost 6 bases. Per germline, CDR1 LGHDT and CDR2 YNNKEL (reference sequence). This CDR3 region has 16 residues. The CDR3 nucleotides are TGTGCCAGCAGCCAAGTCAGGACAGGGGTAGCCGGGGAGCTGTTTTTT. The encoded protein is CASSQVRTGVAGELFF.

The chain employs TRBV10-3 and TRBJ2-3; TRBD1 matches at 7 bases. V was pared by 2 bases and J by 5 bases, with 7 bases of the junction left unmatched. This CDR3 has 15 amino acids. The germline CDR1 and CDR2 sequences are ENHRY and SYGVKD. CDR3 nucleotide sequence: TGTGCCATCAGTGAGATTGACAGGGTAGGAGATACGCAGTATTTT. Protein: CAISEIDRVGDTQYF.

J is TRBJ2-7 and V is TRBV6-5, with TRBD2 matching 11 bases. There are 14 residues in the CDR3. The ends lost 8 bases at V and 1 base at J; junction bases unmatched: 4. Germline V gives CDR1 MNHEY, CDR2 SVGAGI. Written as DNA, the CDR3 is TGTGCCAGCGATGTAGCGGGGGGGTCCTACGAGCAGTACTTC. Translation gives CASDVAGGSYEQYF.